The rows below give T cell receptor beta chains drawn from one sample of a study of cytomegalovirus exposure and HLA in healthy donors. Assay: immunoSEQ multiplex PCR; the TCRdb copy retains only in-frame clones and omits some. The sample holds hundreds of thousands of clones; around 80% are singletons and the top ten take 11% to 15%. Sequencing input: PBMCs. The receptors originated from a woman aged 25 to 39 in good health and CMV-seropositive. The CDR3 runs from the conserved cysteine through the conserved F or W. A D gene is named only where the DNA matches it firmly. The size entry is marked missing in some rows and otherwise reads once, few, many or a size class.

V	J	D	size	DNA	CDR3
TRBV6-1	TRBJ2-7	TRBD1	.	TGTGCCAGCAGGGTCACTTACAGGGGTTCCTACGAGCAGTACTTC	CASRVTYRGSYEQYF
TRBV19	TRBJ2-7	.	.	TGTGCCAGTAGTATGACTAGGGGATACGAGCAGTACTTC	CASSMTRGYEQYF
TRBV18	TRBJ2-6	.	.	TGTGCCAGCTCACCTCTAATGTTACGGGGGCTTGGGGCCAACGTCCTGACTTTC	CASSPLMLRGLGANVLTF
TRBV30	TRBJ2-3	.	once	TGTGCCTGGAGCCCCGTGGGAACTAGCACAGATACGCAGTATTTT	CAWSPVGTSTDTQYF
TRBV11-3	TRBJ1-2	.	.	TGTGCCAGCAGCCGCCGGGCCGCTGTAGGCTACACCTTC	CASSRRAAVGYTF
TRBV18	TRBJ1-1	.	.	TGTGCCAGCTCACCGAGTGATAGCAACACTGAAGCTTTCTTT	CASSPSDSNTEAFF
TRBV28	TRBJ1-2	.	.	TGTGCCAGCACCACCCTGGGGGGCTACACCTTC	CASTTLGGYTF
TRBV5-1	TRBJ1-1	.	few	TGCGCCAGCAGCGAAGTTACGGTGAACACTGAAGCTTTCTTT	CASSEVTVNTEAFF
TRBV5-1	TRBJ1-2	TRBD1	.	TGCGCCAGCAGCTCCCGGGACAGGGGTTCCTATGGCTACACCTTC	CASSSRDRGSYGYTF
TRBV9	TRBJ2-1	.	.	TGTGCCAGCAGCGTAGACGGAACGTCATACAATGAGCAGTTCTTC	CASSVDGTSYNEQFF
TRBV6-5	TRBJ1-1	TRBD1	.	TGTGCCAGCAGCGGAACAGGGGTAAGAGGCCCTGAAGCTTTCTTT	CASSGTGVRGPEAFF
TRBV2	TRBJ2-1	TRBD1	.	TGTGCCAGCAGTTCGGGACAGGGGACCTCCTACAATGAGCAGTTCTTC	CASSSGQGTSYNEQFF
TRBV6-1	TRBJ1-2	TRBD1	.	TGTGCCAGCAGTGCCCCAGGGACAGACTACTACACCTTC	CASSAPGTDYYTF
TRBV6-1	TRBJ2-2	TRBD1	.	TGTGCCAGCAGACCAGACAGGGGGAACACCGGGGAGCTGTTTTTT	CASRPDRGNTGELFF
TRBV27	TRBJ2-3	.	.	TGTGCCAGTACGCGACAGACTAGCACAGATACGCAGTATTTT	CASTRQTSTDTQYF
TRBV10-3	TRBJ2-7	.	.	TGTGCCATCGGGACTTTCTACGAGCAGTACTTC	CAIGTFYEQYF
TRBV29-1	TRBJ1-1	.	.	TGCAGCGTTCGACTGATGAACACTGAAGCTTTCTTT	CSVRLMNTEAFF
TRBV7-9	TRBJ2-5	.	.	TGTGCCAGCAGCGTAGGACCGAGGGAGACCCAGTACTTC	CASSVGPRETQYF
TRBV7-6	TRBJ2-3	TRBD1	once	TGTGCCAGCAGCTCTTACAGGGGAGGCACAGATACGCAGTATTTT	CASSSYRGGTDTQYF
TRBV6-6	TRBJ1-5	.	.	TGTGCCAGCAGTACGGGGGGGAATCAGCCCCAGCATTTT	CASSTGGNQPQHF
TRBV4-3	TRBJ2-7	.	.	TGCGCCAGCAGCCAAGAATGGGGTTTCTCCTACGAGCAGTACTTC	CASSQEWGFSYEQYF
TRBV18	TRBJ2-4	TRBD2	.	TGTGCCAGCTCACCACGGGGCCCTAGCGGGAGTGCGACCAAAAACATTCAGTACTTC	CASSPRGPSGSATKNIQYF
TRBV7-3	TRBJ2-3	.	.	TGTGCCAGCAGCTTAGTTAGCACAGATACGCAGTATTTT	CASSLVSTDTQYF
TRBV7-3	TRBJ2-7	.	few	TGTGCCAGCAGCTTGGGACCCTCCTACGAGCAGTACTTC	CASSLGPSYEQYF
TRBV6-6	TRBJ1-5	.	once	TGTGCCAGCAGCCGTCAAAAAGGGGACAATCAGCCCCAGCATTTT	CASSRQKGDNQPQHF
TRBV6-5	TRBJ2-1	.	.	TGTGCCAGCAGTTACGGGATAGGGGGTCACTACAATGAGCAGTTCTTC	CASSYGIGGHYNEQFF
TRBV6-1	TRBJ2-3	.	once	TGTGCCAGCAGTGAATACACAGATACGCAGTATTTT	CASSEYTDTQYF
TRBV11-2	TRBJ1-4	.	few	TGTGCCAGCAGCTTGGGGCAAGTGGAAAAACTGTTTTTT	CASSLGQVEKLFF
TRBV6-1	TRBJ1-2	.	few	TGTGCCAGCAACCCGCCAATATACTCTAACTATGGCTACACCTTC	CASNPPIYSNYGYTF
TRBV29-1	TRBJ2-2	.	.	TGCAGCGAGACAAGTACGGGGGAGCTGTTTTTT	CSETSTGELFF
TRBV5-1	TRBJ2-7	TRBD1	.	TGCGCCAGCAGCTTGGAACAGGGGGCACAGTACTTC	CASSLEQGAQYF
TRBV6-5	TRBJ2-3	TRBD2	.	TGTGCCAGCAGTTCCGGGAGGGCGGGAACAGATACGCAGTATTTT	CASSSGRAGTDTQYF
TRBV28	TRBJ1-2	.	once	TGTGCCAGCAGTCCCTTCAGGGGAACTAACTATGGCTACACCTTC	CASSPFRGTNYGYTF
TRBV6-1	TRBJ1-2	TRBD1	.	TGTGCCAGTAGAGGGGACAGGGATCCGGGGAGCTACACCTTC	CASRGDRDPGSYTF
TRBV30	TRBJ1-1	.	.	TGTGCCTGGAGGTGGGACACTGAAGCTTTCTTT	CAWRWDTEAFF
TRBV7-2	TRBJ1-5	.	.	TGTGCCAGCAGCTATCCTGAGGACCTCCAGCATTTT	CASSYPEDLQHF
TRBV2	TRBJ2-1	TRBD1	few	TGTGCCAGCAGTGAACGTCGACAGGGGTCCTGTTTCTTC	CASSERRQGSCFF
TRBV5-1	TRBJ2-1	TRBD2	few	TGCGCCAGCAGCTTCGTGGCTAGCGGATACGAGCAGTTCTTC	CASSFVASGYEQFF
TRBV28	TRBJ1-2	TRBD1	.	TGTGCCAGCACGACAGGGAAGAACTATGGCTACACCTTC	CASTTGKNYGYTF
TRBV5-1	TRBJ1-4	.	.	TGCGCCAGCACCGCCACCGGGGGACGTAATGAAAAACTGTTTTTT	CASTATGGRNEKLFF
TRBV29-1	TRBJ1-1	TRBD1	.	TGCAGCGTTGTTCGGGACAGGGGGCCCACTGAAGCTTTCTTT	CSVVRDRGPTEAFF
TRBV7-9	TRBJ2-1	TRBD2	.	TGTGCCAGCAGCCACACTAGCGGCCACTACAATGAGCAGTTCTTC	CASSHTSGHYNEQFF
TRBV7-3	TRBJ1-2	.	once	TGTGCCAGCAGCCCGGGACCGGCGGCGGACTATGGCTACACCTTC	CASSPGPAADYGYTF
TRBV18	TRBJ1-4	.	.	TGTGCCAGCTCACCGGGCAAGGGGAGGCCAAATGAAAAACTGTTTTTT	CASSPGKGRPNEKLFF
TRBV30	TRBJ2-2	TRBD2	.	TGTGGGAGCGGGAGGGCCACCGGGGAGCTGTTTTTT	CGSGRATGELFF
TRBV5-1	TRBJ2-7	TRBD2	.	TGCGCCAGCAGGGAGACTAGCGGATCCTACGAGCAGTACTTC	CASRETSGSYEQYF
TRBV7-2	TRBJ1-5	.	few	TGTGCCAGCAGCTTAACCAGGGAGAAGCCCCAGCATTTT	CASSLTREKPQHF
TRBV6-5	TRBJ1-2	TRBD1	.	TGTGCCAGCAGTCGACCGGGACAGGGGACGGGCTACACCTTC	CASSRPGQGTGYTF
TRBV7-8	TRBJ2-7	.	few	TGTGCCAGCAGCCACAGGGCTGTCTCCTACGAGCAGTACTTC	CASSHRAVSYEQYF
TRBV27	TRBJ2-1	.	.	TGTGCCAGCAGTGCCAGGGATGATGAGCAGTTCTTC	CASSARDDEQFF
TRBV7-2	TRBJ2-7	.	many	TGTGCCAGCAGCCCGAGATTAGCGTCGGCCTACGAGCAGTACTTC	CASSPRLASAYEQYF
TRBV7-9	TRBJ1-2	TRBD1	.	TGTGCCAGCAGCTGGGGACAGGGCTATGGCTACACCTTC	CASSWGQGYGYTF
TRBV6-1	TRBJ1-5	TRBD1	.	TGTGCCAGCTCTTGGACAGGTGGACAGCCCCAGCATTTT	CASSWTGGQPQHF
TRBV9	TRBJ2-3	.	.	TGTGCCAGCAGCGTAACAGCTAGCACAGATACGCAGTATTTT	CASSVTASTDTQYF
TRBV28	TRBJ2-1	TRBD2	.	TGTGCCAGCAGTGTAATGGGACTAGCGGTAATTGAGCAGTTCTTC	CASSVMGLAVIEQFF
TRBV4-1	TRBJ1-4	.	.	TGCGCCAGCAGCCAAGATGGGGGGTTGTATGAAAAACTGTTTTTT	CASSQDGGLYEKLFF
TRBV7-3	TRBJ2-5	TRBD2	.	TGTGCCAGCAGCCCACTAGCGGGAGTTGAGACCCAGTACTTC	CASSPLAGVETQYF